This TCR beta chain was recorded in a study of cytomegalovirus exposure and HLA in healthy donors. Germline V CDR1 and CDR2: SGHDN, FVKESK. Trimming cost V 1 base and J 2 bases; bases outside gene matches: 4. The CDR3 runs 17 residues. PCR primers comprised 60 Vbeta and 13 Jbeta primers. The assay was immunoSEQ multiplex PCR, and TCRdb's table has in-frame clones only and misses some. The sample yields 60,000 to 65,000 clones, around 87% seen once. This chain uses TRBV14 with TRBJ2-3; the match to TRBD1 covers 12 bases. The sample taken for sequencing was PBMCs. The clonotype originates from a man between 18 and 35 years old in good health and CMV-seronegative. CDR3 region: CASSQALGQGATDTQYF. As DNA, the CDR3 is TGTGCCAGCAGCCAAGCCCTGGGACAGGGGGCCACAGATACGCAGTATTTT.